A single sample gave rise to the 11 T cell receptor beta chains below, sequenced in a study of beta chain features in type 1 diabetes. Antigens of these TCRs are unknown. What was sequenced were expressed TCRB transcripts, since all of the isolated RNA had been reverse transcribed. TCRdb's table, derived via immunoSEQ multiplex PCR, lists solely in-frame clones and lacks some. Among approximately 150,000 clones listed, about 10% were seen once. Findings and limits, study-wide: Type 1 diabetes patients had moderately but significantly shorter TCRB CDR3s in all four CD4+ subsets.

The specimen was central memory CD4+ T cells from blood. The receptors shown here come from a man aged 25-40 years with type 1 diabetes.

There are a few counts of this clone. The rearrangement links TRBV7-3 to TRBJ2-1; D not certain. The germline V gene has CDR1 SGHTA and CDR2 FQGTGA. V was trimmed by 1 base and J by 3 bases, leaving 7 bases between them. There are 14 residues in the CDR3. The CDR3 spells CASSLRGYYNEQFF. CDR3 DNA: TGTGCCAGCAGCTTAAGAGGTTACTACAATGAGCAGTTCTTC.

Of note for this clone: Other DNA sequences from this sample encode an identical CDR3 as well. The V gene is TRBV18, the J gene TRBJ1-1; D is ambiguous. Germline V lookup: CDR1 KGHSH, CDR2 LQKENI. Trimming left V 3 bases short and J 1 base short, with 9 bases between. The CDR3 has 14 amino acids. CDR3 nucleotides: TGTGCCAGCTCACCCCGGGAAGGGAACACTGAAGCTTTCTTT. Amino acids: CASSPREGNTEAFF.

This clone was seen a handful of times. CDR3: CASRNRGRADTQYF. CDR3 DNA sequence: TGTGCCAGTAGGAACAGGGGGCGAGCAGATACGCAGTATTTT. The chain employs TRBV19 and TRBJ2-3; 9 positions agree with TRBD1. Germline V gene lookup returns CDR1 LNHDA and CDR2 SQIVND (reference sequence). The CDR3 is 14 residues long. Trimming removed 6 bases from V and 4 bases from J; junction bases left unmatched: 5.

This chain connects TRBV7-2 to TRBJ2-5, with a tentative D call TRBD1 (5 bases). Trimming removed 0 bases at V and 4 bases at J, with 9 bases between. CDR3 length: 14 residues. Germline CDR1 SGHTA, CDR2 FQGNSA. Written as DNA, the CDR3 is TGTGCCAGCAGCTTAGCGCCCAGGGTAGAGACCCAGTACTTC. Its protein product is CASSLAPRVETQYF.

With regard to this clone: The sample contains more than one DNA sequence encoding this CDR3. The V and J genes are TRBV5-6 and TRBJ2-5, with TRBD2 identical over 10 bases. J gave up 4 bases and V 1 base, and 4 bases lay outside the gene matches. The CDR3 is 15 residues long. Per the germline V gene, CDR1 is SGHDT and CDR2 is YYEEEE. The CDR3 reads CASSLRLAGGETQYF. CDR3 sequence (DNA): TGTGCCAGCAGCTTGAGACTAGCGGGCGGAGAGACCCAGTACTTC.

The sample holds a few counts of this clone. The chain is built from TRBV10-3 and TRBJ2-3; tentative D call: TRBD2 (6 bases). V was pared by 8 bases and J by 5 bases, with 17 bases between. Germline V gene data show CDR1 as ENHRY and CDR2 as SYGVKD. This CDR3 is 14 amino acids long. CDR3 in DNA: TGTGCCATCTCATATAGCGGAAAAGGAGATACGCAGTATTTT. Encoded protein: CAISYSGKGDTQYF.

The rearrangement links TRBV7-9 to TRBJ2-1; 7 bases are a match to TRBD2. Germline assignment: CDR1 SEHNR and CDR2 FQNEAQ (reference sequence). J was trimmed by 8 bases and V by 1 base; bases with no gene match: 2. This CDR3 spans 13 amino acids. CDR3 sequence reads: CASSLGLADEQFF. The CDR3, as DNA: TGTGCCAGCAGCTTAGGACTAGCCGATGAGCAGTTCTTC.

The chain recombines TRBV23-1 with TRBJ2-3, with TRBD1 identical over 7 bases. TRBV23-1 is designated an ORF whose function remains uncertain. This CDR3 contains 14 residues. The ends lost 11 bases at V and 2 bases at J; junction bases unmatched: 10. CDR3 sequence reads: CAGIDRVDTDTQYF. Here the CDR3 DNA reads TGCGCCGGGATCGACAGGGTCGACACAGATACGCAGTATTTT.

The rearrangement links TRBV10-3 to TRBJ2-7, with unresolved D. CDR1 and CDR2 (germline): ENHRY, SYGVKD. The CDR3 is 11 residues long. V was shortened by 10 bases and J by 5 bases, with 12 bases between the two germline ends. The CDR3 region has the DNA TGTGCCACAACCCGCGAGCACGAGCAGTACTTC. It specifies CATTREHEQYF.

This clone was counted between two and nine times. CDR3 region: CASSQGLAGGLLQVYEQYF. The CDR3 DNA sequence: TGTGCCAGCAGCCAGGGACTAGCGGGGGGGCTTCTTCAAGTCTACGAGCAGTACTTC. The V and J genes are TRBV7-9 and TRBJ2-7; 16 positions agree with TRBD2. J lost 3 bases, V lost 5 bases, and 13 bases had no gene match. Germline V CDR1 and CDR2: SEHNR, FQNEAQ (reference sequence). The CDR3 covers 19 residues.

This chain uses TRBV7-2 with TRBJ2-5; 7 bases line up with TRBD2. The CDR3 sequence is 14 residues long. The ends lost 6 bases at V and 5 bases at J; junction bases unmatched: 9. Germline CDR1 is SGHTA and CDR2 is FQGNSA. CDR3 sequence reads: CASRSSGVSETQYF. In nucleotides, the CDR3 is TGTGCCAGCAGGTCTAGCGGCGTCTCGGAGACCCAGTACTTC.